The next 2 T cell receptor beta chains were all read from a single sample in a study of cytomegalovirus exposure and HLA in healthy donors (dated by TCRdb to about 2017). The method was the immunoSEQ multiplex PCR assay. The multiplex PCR relied on a mix of 60 forward primers for TCR Vbeta segments and 13 reverse primers for TCR Jbeta segments. Not all clones reach the TCRdb copy of this immuneACCESS table, which keeps in-frame sequences only. Checked studies attribute under half of the gap to unresolved V genes and leave the rest unexplained. The sample table records approximately 180,000 clones; 77% of these occur just once. The ten largest account for 1.4% to 1.5% of the sample. Specimen: PBMCs. The source of these receptors is a woman in her twenties or thirties in good health and CMV-seropositive.

The rearrangement uses TRBV5-1 and TRBJ1-1; D is ambiguous. The V end lost 0 bases, the J end lost 4 bases, and 7 bases lay between the germline ends. Germline V lookup: CDR1 SGHRS, CDR2 YFSETQ. This CDR3 has 13 amino acids. The CDR3 DNA sequence: TGCGCCAGCAGCTTGGTCAGTCTCACTGAAGCTTTCTTT. Protein sequence: CASSLVSLTEAFF.

The chain uses TRBV6-6 and TRBJ1-5; possibly TRBD1 for D (6 bases). This CDR3 contains 13 residues. Germline V gives CDR1 MNHNY, CDR2 SVGAGI (reference sequence). V was pared by 5 bases and J by 6 bases, with 11 bases between. CDR3 loop: CASSTGLGQPQHF. The CDR3 DNA follows: TGTGCCAGCAGTACAGGGTTGGGTCAGCCCCAGCATTTT.